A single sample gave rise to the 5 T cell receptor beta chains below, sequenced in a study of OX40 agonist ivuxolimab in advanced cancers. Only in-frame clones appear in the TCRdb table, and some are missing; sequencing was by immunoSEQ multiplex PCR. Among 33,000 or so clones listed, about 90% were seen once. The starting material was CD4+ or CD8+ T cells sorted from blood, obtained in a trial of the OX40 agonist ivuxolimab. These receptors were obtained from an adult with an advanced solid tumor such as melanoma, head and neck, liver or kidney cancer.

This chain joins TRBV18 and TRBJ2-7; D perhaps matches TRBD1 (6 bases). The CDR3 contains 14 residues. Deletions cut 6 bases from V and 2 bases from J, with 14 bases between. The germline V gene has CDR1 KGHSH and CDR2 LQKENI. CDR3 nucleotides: TGTGCCAGCTCTAACACCAGGGGCCCCTACGAGCAGTACTTC. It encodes CASSNTRGPYEQYF.

CDR3 residues: CASSDRTGRNTQYF. The CDR3 nucleotides read TGTGCCAGCAGTGACAGGACAGGGAGGAATACGCAGTATTTT. The chain joins TRBV2 to TRBJ2-3; 8 nucleotides line up with TRBD1. CDR3 size: 14 residues. Germline V gene data show CDR1 as SNHLY and CDR2 as FYNNEI. Trimming took 3 bases from V and 7 from J; bases not matched to a gene: 6.

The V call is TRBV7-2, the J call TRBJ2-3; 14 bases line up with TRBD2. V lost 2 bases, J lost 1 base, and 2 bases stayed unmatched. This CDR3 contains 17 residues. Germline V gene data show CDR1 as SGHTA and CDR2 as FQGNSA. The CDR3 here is CASSLKTSGRGTDTQYF. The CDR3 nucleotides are TGTGCCAGCAGCTTAAAGACTAGCGGGAGGGGCACAGATACGCAGTATTTT. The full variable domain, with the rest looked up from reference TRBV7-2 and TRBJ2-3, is GAGVSQSPSNKVTEKGKDVELRCDPISGHTALYWYRQSLGQGLEFLIYFQGNSAPDKSGLPSDRFSAERTGGSVSTLTIQRTQQEDSAVYLCASSLKTSGRGTDTQYFGPGTRLTVL.

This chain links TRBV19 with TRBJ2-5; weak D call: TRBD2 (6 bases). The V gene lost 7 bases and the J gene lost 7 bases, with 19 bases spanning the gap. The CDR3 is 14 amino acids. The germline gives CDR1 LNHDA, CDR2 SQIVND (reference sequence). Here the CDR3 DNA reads TGTGCCAGTACTCTCACGGGACTTAAGGGGACCCAGTACTTC. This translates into CASTLTGLKGTQYF.

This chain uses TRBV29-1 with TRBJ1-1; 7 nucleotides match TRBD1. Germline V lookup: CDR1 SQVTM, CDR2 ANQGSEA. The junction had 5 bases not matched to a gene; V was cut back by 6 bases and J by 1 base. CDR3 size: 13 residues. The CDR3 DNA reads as TGCAGCGTCCAGGCAGGGGGGAACACTGAAGCTTTCTTT. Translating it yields CSVQAGGNTEAFF.